The next 3 T cell receptor beta chains were all read from a single sample in a study of cytomegalovirus exposure and HLA in healthy donors. The PCR employed 60 Vbeta primers together with 13 Jbeta primers. The protocol was immunoSEQ multiplex PCR, while the TCRdb copy is restricted to in-frame clones and leaves out a portion. The sample holds 90,000 to 140,000 clones, over 12% seen once. Sequenced sample: PBMCs. The receptors stem from a female donor in good health and CMV-seronegative.

This clone was seen more than once but under ten times. The chain is built from TRBV7-9 and TRBJ2-7; possibly TRBD1 for D (6 bases). In germline, CDR1 is SEHNR, CDR2 FQNEAQ (reference sequence). V was pared by 1 base and J by 5 bases, with 15 bases between. The CDR3 runs to 15 residues. CDR3 sequence reads: CASSLGGRGSHEQYF. CDR3 nucleotide sequence: TGTGCCAGCAGCTTAGGTGGCAGGGGAAGCCACGAGCAGTACTTC.

In this sample, this clone turned up a few times. The genes are TRBV7-2 and TRBJ1-4; TRBD1 aligns across 8 bases. Germline CDR1 is SGHTA and CDR2 is FQGNSA. V lost 2 bases, J lost 10 bases, and 6 bases stayed unmatched. This CDR3 has 14 residues. The CDR3 protein is CASSLKQGTGKLFF. Here the CDR3 DNA reads TGTGCCAGCAGCTTAAAACAGGGGACAGGAAAACTGTTTTTT.

This clone was found a few times. The genes are TRBV6-1 and TRBJ1-2; D is uncertain. The CDR3 has 17 residues. Looked up from germline, CDR1 is MNHNS and CDR2 is SASEGT. V was pared by 0 bases and J by 2 bases, with 16 bases between. In DNA form, the CDR3 reads TGTGCCAGCAGTGAAGCGCAGGAATCGTGGTCGAACTATGGCTACACCTTC. Residues: CASSEAQESWSNYGYTF.